The 9 T cell receptor beta chains presented below share a single source sample, sequenced in a study of cytomegalovirus exposure and HLA in healthy donors (dated 2017 in TCRdb). Receptors were amplified or captured by the immunoSEQ multiplex PCR assay. The multiplex PCR relied on a mix of 60 forward primers for TCR Vbeta segments and 13 reverse primers for TCR Jbeta segments. TCRdb retrieved this table from immuneACCESS and kept in-frame rearrangements only. Not all clones are present; in checked studies, unresolved V genes account for under half, and no reason is known for the remainder. In all, the sample holds about 130,000 clones, and roughly 79% of those were seen once. The top ten clones comprise 2.5% to 3.5% of the sample. Sequenced material: PBMCs. These receptors were taken from a man between 25 and 39 years old in good health and CMV-seronegative.

This clone was seen ten or more times. The genes are TRBV7-9 and TRBJ1-4; 10 bases are a match to TRBD1. The V segment lost 4 bases and the J segment 8 bases; nucleotides outside the gene matches: 13. The CDR3 contains 17 residues. CDR1 and CDR2 from the germline V gene are SEHNR and FQNEAQ (reference sequence). CDR3 nucleotide sequence: TGTGCCAGCAGCTCAGGCGACGAGGGACAGGGGAACGAAAAACTGTTTTTT. Translation gives CASSSGDEGQGNEKLFF.

The rearrangement uses TRBV7-2 and TRBJ2-5, with D perhaps TRBD1 (5 bases). The CDR3 has 15 residues. Deletions cut 5 bases from V and 7 bases from J, with 20 bases between. CDR1 and CDR2 (germline): SGHTA, FQGNSA. The CDR3 DNA follows: TGTGCCAGCAGCCTAGACGGCAGGGCCGACGGGACCCAGTACTTC. Protein: CASSLDGRADGTQYF.

The gene calls are TRBV28 and TRBJ1-4, with no clear D. V lost 1 base and J lost 2, with 11 bases in between. Per germline, CDR1 MDHEN and CDR2 SYDVKM. This CDR3 comprises 16 residues. The CDR3 DNA follows: TGTGCCAGCAGTTTATCACTACTCGGGACTAATGAAAAACTGTTTTTT. It translates to CASSLSLLGTNEKLFF.

The genes are TRBV4-3 and TRBJ2-1; TRBD2 matches 8 bases. Germline V lookup: CDR1 LGHNA, CDR2 YSLEER. V shed 0 bases and J 5 bases; nucleotides not matched to a gene: 18. The CDR3 loop spans 20 amino acids. CDR3 in amino acids: CASSQDYPAELAGIDNEQFF. In DNA, the CDR3 is TGCGCCAGCAGCCAAGATTACCCGGCAGAGTTAGCGGGAATTGACAATGAGCAGTTCTTC.

The rearrangement uses TRBV15 and TRBJ1-2, with 12 bases lining up with TRBD1. With 8 bases clipped from V and 2 bases from J, the junction kept 6 bases outside the gene matches. CDR3 length: 15 residues. The germline V gene encodes CDR1 LNHNV and CDR2 YYDKDF (reference sequence). The CDR3 sequence: CATGDRGHLNYGYTF. In DNA, the CDR3 is TGTGCCACCGGGGACAGGGGGCATCTGAACTATGGCTACACCTTC.

This chain links TRBV20-1 with TRBJ2-4; D not certain. Trimming left V 4 bases short and J 1 base short, with 2 bases between. The CDR3 runs to 11 residues. CDR1 is DFQATT, CDR2 SNEGSKA, per germline (reference sequence). This chain's CDR3 is CSATAKNIQYF. DNA for the CDR3: TGCAGTGCTACTGCCAAAAACATTCAGTACTTC.

This clone occurred a few times. This chain uses TRBV4-2 with TRBJ2-1; 13 bases agree with TRBD2. The trim removed 1 base at V and 8 bases at J, leaving 5 bases unmatched. This CDR3 is 16 amino acids long. The germline V gene encodes CDR1 LGHNA and CDR2 YNFKEQ. The CDR3 bases are TGTGCCAGCAGCCAAGGGGGGACTAGCGGGGTGGATGAGCAGTTCTTC. Amino acid sequence: CASSQGGTSGVDEQFF.

V gene TRBV5-5 combines with J gene TRBJ2-1; D possibly corresponds to TRBD2 (5 bases). Germline-derived CDR1 and CDR2 are SGHKS and YYEKEE (reference sequence). This CDR3 spans 15 amino acids. Between the trimmed V and J ends, which lost 4 bases and 4 bases, there was a span of 15 bases. CDR3 amino acids: CASSSRFTSYNEQFF. CDR3 in DNA: TGTGCCAGCAGCAGTCGCTTTACTAGTTACAATGAGCAGTTCTTC.

The CDR3 region is CASSPRQLTSTDTQYF. CDR3 bases: TGTGCCAGCAGCCCACGACAGTTAACTAGCACAGATACGCAGTATTTT. This chain joins TRBV9 and TRBJ2-3; TRBD1 is a possible D gene (5 bases). V was cut by 4 bases and J by 0 bases, with 15 bases left in between. The CDR3 spans 16 residues. Looked up from germline, CDR1 is SGDLS and CDR2 is YYNGEE.